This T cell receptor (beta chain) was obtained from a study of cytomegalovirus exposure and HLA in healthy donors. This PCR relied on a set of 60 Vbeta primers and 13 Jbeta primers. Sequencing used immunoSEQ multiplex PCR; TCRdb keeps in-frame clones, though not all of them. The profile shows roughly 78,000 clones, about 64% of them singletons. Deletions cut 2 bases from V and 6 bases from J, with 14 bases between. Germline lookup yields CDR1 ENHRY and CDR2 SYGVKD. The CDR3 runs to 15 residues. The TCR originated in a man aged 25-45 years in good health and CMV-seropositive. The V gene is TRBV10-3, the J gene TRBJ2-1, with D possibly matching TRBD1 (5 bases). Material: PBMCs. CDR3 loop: CAISEAGREGNEQFF. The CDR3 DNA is TGTGCCATCAGTGAGGCCGGCAGGGAAGGCAATGAGCAGTTCTTC.